The 30 T cell receptor beta chains presented below share a single source sample, sequenced in a study of shared clonotypes between healthy human individuals. Method: immunoSEQ multiplex PCR; TCRdb's copy keeps in-frame clones and lacks some. The repertoire has some 100,000 clones, over 65% of them found once; the top ten carry over 20%. The source material was memory CD8+ T cells sorted from blood. Subset in this sample: CD45RO+ cells pooled with CCR7-negative TemRA cells. The receptors shown here come from a woman under 40 in good health.

The chain has TRBV18 and TRBJ1-4; D is ambiguous. In germline, CDR1 is KGHSH, CDR2 LQKENI. With 3 bases removed from V and 7 bases from J, the gap between germline ends came to 9 bases. This CDR3 is 13 amino acids long. The CDR3 DNA reads TGTGCCAGCTCACCGGGCGGAGGTGAAAAACTGTTTTTT. Amino acid sequence: CASSPGGGEKLFF.

This clone occurred once. This chain connects TRBV6-1 to TRBJ1-2, with D tentatively TRBD1 (6 bases). The CDR3 has 14 residues. V was pared by 2 bases and J by 7 bases, with 14 bases between. Germline V gene sequence: CDR1 MNHNS, CDR2 SASEGT. The CDR3 sequence: CASSEHQGRGGYTF. The CDR3 DNA is TGTGCCAGCAGTGAACACCAGGGGAGGGGTGGCTACACCTTC.

The CDR3 DNA reads TGTGCCAGCAGCCTGCGGGAGTCAGGGGCAGATACGCAGTATTTT. Protein product: CASSLRESGADTQYF. The chain links TRBV28 to TRBJ2-3; the D gene is possibly TRBD2 (7 bases). Germline-derived CDR1 and CDR2 are MDHEN and SYDVKM. The CDR3 has 15 amino acids. The V gene lost 6 bases and the J gene lost 4 bases, with 17 bases spanning the gap.

This sequence joins TRBV28 and TRBJ1-1; tentatively, D is TRBD1 (6 bases). Germline assignment: CDR1 MDHEN and CDR2 SYDVKM. Trimming shortened V by 7 bases and J by 2 bases, and 11 bases separated the two germline ends. The CDR3 totals 13 residues. DNA of the CDR3: TGTGCCAGCAAAACCAGGGGAAACACTGAAGCTTTCTTT. Translated, it gives CASKTRGNTEAFF.

The chain has TRBV27 and TRBJ2-7; D may be TRBD1 (5 bases). Between the trimmed V and J ends, which lost 3 bases and 3 bases, there was a span of 15 bases. CDR1 and CDR2 from the germline V gene are MNHEY and SMNVEV (reference sequence). The CDR3 loop spans 15 amino acids. CDR3 DNA sequence: TGTGCCAGCAGTTTCGGGTCTAGGGGCTTCTACGAGCAGTACTTC. Protein product: CASSFGSRGFYEQYF.

This clone was recorded a few times. V gene TRBV27 combines with J gene TRBJ2-7; 8 bases are shared with TRBD1. The length of the CDR3 is 14 residues. CDR1 MNHEY and CDR2 SMNVEV come from the germline V gene (reference sequence). J was trimmed by 7 bases and V by 5 bases; bases with no gene match: 10. The CDR3 DNA follows: TGTGCCAGCAGTCCCCGGACAGGGTTTGGGGAGCAGTACTTC. It specifies CASSPRTGFGEQYF.

The CDR3 nucleotides read TGTGCCAGCAGCCCGACAGGGCTTGAGGGGGGAAACACCATATATTTT. It translates to CASSPTGLEGGNTIYF. The chain employs TRBV7-2 and TRBJ1-3; 7 nucleotides align to TRBD1. This CDR3 is 16 amino acids long. Losses at the gene ends were 5 bases for V and 4 bases for J; bases not matched to a gene: 11. CDR1 SGHTA and CDR2 FQGNSA come from the germline V gene. Supplemented by reference TRBV7-2 and TRBJ1-3, the full variable domain reads GAGVSQSPSNKVTEKGKDVELRCDPISGHTALYWYRQSLGQGLEFLIYFQGNSAPDKSGLPSDRFSAERTGGSVSTLTIQRTQQEDSAVYLCASSPTGLEGGNTIYFGEGSWLTVV.

The V gene is TRBV6-5, the J gene TRBJ1-1, with D hard to call. Trimming removed 7 bases at V and 0 bases at J, with 9 bases between. The germline V gene has CDR1 MNHEY and CDR2 SVGAGI. The CDR3 runs 13 residues. The CDR3 DNA reads as TGTGCCAGCAACAGCCACATGAACACTGAAGCTTTCTTT. Translated, it gives CASNSHMNTEAFF.

This chain links TRBV6-1 with TRBJ2-1, with TRBD2 matching 7 bases. Germline CDR1 and CDR2: MNHNS and SASEGT. The CDR3 covers 15 residues. J was trimmed by 14 bases and V by 3 bases; bases with no gene match: 16. This chain's CDR3 is CASSEGRGGNSKEFF. CDR3 DNA: TGTGCCAGCAGTGAGGGGAGGGGCGGGAACAGTAAGGAGTTCTTC.

The chain employs TRBV20-1 and TRBJ2-7; D not resolved. The CDR3 consists of 10 residues. Germline CDR1 reads DFQATT; CDR2 reads SNEGSKA (reference sequence). The V end was cut by 4 bases, the J end by 4 bases, with 5 bases between. This CDR3 is CSATPYEQYF. In nucleotides, the CDR3 is TGCAGTGCTACTCCTTACGAGCAGTACTTC.

This rearrangement joins TRBV29-1 to TRBJ2-2; 9 nucleotides agree with TRBD1. The CDR3 contains 15 residues. Germline trimming cut 1 base from V and 4 bases from J; bases unmatched to any gene: 4. Germline assignment: CDR1 SQVTM and CDR2 ANQGSEA. In DNA form, the CDR3 reads TGCAGCGTTGAAGTCCGGGACAGGGTCACCGGGGAGCTGTTTTTT. Protein: CSVEVRDRVTGELFF.

V usage is TRBV9 and J usage is TRBJ2-7; D is undetermined. Trimming removed 0 bases at V and 3 bases at J, with 7 bases between. The CDR3 runs to 13 residues. Germline V gene lookup returns CDR1 SGDLS and CDR2 YYNGEE. The CDR3 sequence is CASSVGDGYEQYF. CDR3 bases: TGTGCCAGCAGCGTAGGAGATGGCTACGAGCAGTACTTC.

This clone was seen a few times. The rearrangement uses TRBV2 and TRBJ2-2; TRBD2 aligns across 12 bases. Germline V gene sequence: CDR1 SNHLY, CDR2 FYNNEI. With V trimmed by 7 bases and J by 7 bases, 10 bases remained unmatched. The CDR3 contains 16 residues. DNA of the CDR3: TGTGCCAGCAAACCTCTAGCGGGAGGGCCTAACGGGGAGCTGTTTTTT. As protein: CASKPLAGGPNGELFF.

In its sample, this clone was seen many times. This chain uses TRBV6-1 with TRBJ2-2; D is unresolved. CDR1 and CDR2 (germline): MNHNS, SASEGT. This CDR3 contains 15 residues. V was cut by 5 bases and J by 1 base, with 11 bases left in between. This chain's CDR3 is CASSLRSENTGELFF. The CDR3, as DNA: TGTGCCAGCAGTTTAAGGAGCGAGAACACCGGGGAGCTGTTTTTT.

The chain employs TRBV19 and TRBJ1-5; D may be TRBD1 (5 bases). From germline, CDR1 is LNHDA and CDR2 SQIVND (reference sequence). V lost 10 bases, J lost 2 bases, and 18 bases lay in between. The CDR3 sequence is 15 residues long. In DNA form, the CDR3 reads TGTGCCACGCGGGAATTTTTGGGGGGCAATCAGCCCCAGCATTTT. This gives the protein CATREFLGGNQPQHF.

The chain joins TRBV18 to TRBJ2-7; 12 bases fit TRBD1. This CDR3 comprises 15 residues. Trimming at V came to 0 bases and at J to 6 bases, leaving 3 bases not matched to a gene. CDR1 and CDR2 from the germline V gene are KGHSH and LQKENI. The CDR3 region has the DNA TGTGCCAGCTCACCACCTGGGACAGGGGGCCCCGAGCAGTACTTC. Translating gives CASSPPGTGGPEQYF.

This clone is categorized as medium-sized. V usage is TRBV11-3 and J usage is TRBJ1-5; 8 bases map to TRBD1. With 0 bases clipped from V and 8 bases from J, the junction kept 12 bases outside the gene matches. The CDR3 covers 17 residues. Germline lookup yields CDR1 SGHNT and CDR2 YENEEA. The CDR3 nucleotides are TGTGCCAGCAGCTTAGACCGGACAGGGATTTGTATCGAGCCCCAGCATTTT. Residues: CASSLDRTGICIEPQHF. Using reference TRBV11-3 and TRBJ1-5 for the parts outside the CDR3, the full variable domain is EAGVVQSPRYKIIEKKQPVAFWCNPISGHNTLYWYLQNLGQGPELLIRYENEEAVDDSQLPKDRFSAERLKGVDSTLKIQPAELGDSAVYLCASSLDRTGICIEPQHFGDGTRLSIL.

The chain uses TRBV7-8 and TRBJ1-5; D gene ambiguous. The germline CDR1 and CDR2 sequences are SGHVS and FQNEAQ. The CDR3 is made up of 14 amino acids. The V and J ends lost 1 base and 7 bases respectively, with 11 bases between them. The CDR3: CASSLGRRDQPQHF. CDR3 DNA sequence: TGTGCCAGCAGCTTAGGTAGGCGTGACCAGCCCCAGCATTTT. Together with reference TRBV7-8 and TRBJ1-5, the CDR3 gives the full variable domain: GAGVSQSPRYKVAKRGQDVALRCDPISGHVSLFWYQQALGQGPEFLTYFQNEAQLDKSGLPSDRFFAERPEGSVSTLKIQRTQQEDSAVYLCASSLGRRDQPQHFGDGTRLSIL.

The gene calls are TRBV10-3 and TRBJ1-5; D is possibly TRBD1 (6 bases). Trimming left V 2 bases short and J 8 bases short, with 10 bases between. Looked up from germline, CDR1 is ENHRY and CDR2 is SYGVKD. The CDR3 extends over 13 amino acids. The CDR3 loop reads CAISEGGREPQHF. The CDR3 DNA is TGTGCCATCAGTGAGGGGGGCCGAGAGCCCCAGCATTTT.

Points on this clone: Mismatch with germline at one junction end may stem from a read error. The chain links TRBV20-1 to TRBJ1-1; D perhaps matches TRBD1 (5 bases). The CDR3 extends over 8 amino acids. Germline-derived CDR1 and CDR2 are DFQATT and SNEGSKA (reference sequence). The CDR3 reads CSASVGGF. CDR3 sequence (DNA): TGCAGTGCTAGTGTGGGGGGATTT.

This clone qualifies as medium-sized. V and J are TRBV10-3 and TRBJ1-2; tentative D call: TRBD1 (5 bases). V was shortened by 6 bases and J by 3 bases, with 17 bases between the two germline ends. The germline gives CDR1 ENHRY, CDR2 SYGVKD. The CDR3 has 15 residues. The CDR3: CAISRAPGGYYGYTF. The CDR3 coding sequence is TGTGCCATCAGCCGGGCACCGGGGGGATACTATGGCTACACCTTC.

The chain is built from TRBV7-9 and TRBJ2-7, with TRBD2 matching 8 bases. CDR1 SEHNR and CDR2 FQNEAQ come from the germline V gene (reference sequence). The CDR3 consists of 18 residues. The V and J ends lost 4 bases and 3 bases, in that order; junction bases with no gene match: 17. The CDR3 loop is CASSWTVAGGGPDYEQYF. Here the CDR3 DNA reads TGTGCCAGCAGCTGGACTGTCGCGGGAGGAGGTCCGGACTACGAGCAGTACTTC.

The chain links TRBV7-6 to TRBJ1-1; 8 positions agree with TRBD1. The trim removed 4 bases at V and 7 bases at J, leaving 2 bases unmatched. The CDR3 is made up of 12 amino acids. The germline gives CDR1 SGHVS, CDR2 FNYEAQ. The CDR3 nucleotides are TGTGCCAGCAGCTCCGGGACAGGTGAAGCTTTCTTT. Amino acid sequence: CASSSGTGEAFF.

This clone was found many times. The chain links TRBV5-4 to TRBJ2-5; 10 positions agree with TRBD2. Germline values: CDR1 SGHNT, CDR2 YYREEE (reference sequence). This CDR3 region has 13 residues. With 4 bases clipped from V and 9 bases from J, the junction kept 6 bases outside the gene matches. This CDR3 reads CASSTSGIRAQYF. The CDR3 DNA sequence: TGTGCCAGCAGCACTAGCGGGATTCGCGCCCAGTACTTC.

The CDR3 sequence is CSARTGVSYTF. The CDR3 DNA reads TGCAGTGCTAGGACAGGGGTTAGCTACACCTTC. This rearrangement joins TRBV20-1 to TRBJ1-2; TRBD1 aligns across 8 bases. With 3 bases clipped from V and 9 bases from J, the junction kept 3 bases outside the gene matches. The CDR3 is made up of 11 amino acids. Germline CDR1 and CDR2: DFQATT and SNEGSKA (reference sequence).

The gene calls are TRBV6-4 and TRBJ2-2, with a weak D call TRBD1 (6 bases). V was cut by 2 bases and J by 5 bases, with 15 bases left in between. Germline lookup yields CDR1 MRHNA and CDR2 SNTAGT. The CDR3 consists of 16 residues. The CDR3 nucleotides are TGTGCCAGCAGTGACCTCCCACAGGGAAATACCGGGGAGCTGTTTTTT. Its protein is CASSDLPQGNTGELFF.

The CDR3 region is CASSSRQGADTQYF. Here the CDR3 DNA reads TGTGCCAGCAGTTCTAGACAGGGGGCAGATACGCAGTATTTT. The V call is TRBV27, the J call TRBJ2-3; TRBD1 aligns across 9 bases. In germline, CDR1 is MNHEY, CDR2 SMNVEV (reference sequence). This CDR3 contains 14 residues. V lost 4 bases to trimming and J lost 4 bases; unmatched junction nucleotides: 3.

This chain uses TRBV4-1 with TRBJ1-1; a possible D gene is TRBD1 (6 bases). V lost 4 bases, J lost 1 base, and 19 bases lay in between. The CDR3 sequence is 17 residues long. Germline V gene data show CDR1 as MGHRA and CDR2 as YSYEKL. DNA for the CDR3: TGCGCCAGCAGCCGCCTGGGGTGGACAGCCTCGAACACTGAAGCTTTCTTT. Its protein product is CASSRLGWTASNTEAFF.

The chain uses TRBV11-2 and TRBJ2-7, with a tentative D call TRBD1 (5 bases). Germline lookup yields CDR1 SGHAT and CDR2 FQNNGV. This CDR3 spans 14 amino acids. Trimming removed 6 bases from V and 5 bases from J, with 17 bases in between. The CDR3 sequence is CASRDRGQSHEQYF. CDR3 DNA sequence: TGTGCCAGCAGAGACAGAGGCCAAAGCCACGAGCAGTACTTC.

This clone was seen a single time. This chain links TRBV5-1 with TRBJ2-7; 7 nucleotides match TRBD2. This CDR3 comprises 14 residues. J lost 3 bases, V lost 1 base, and 4 bases had no gene match. Germline V CDR1 and CDR2: SGHRS, YFSETQ. The CDR3, as DNA: TGCGCCAGCAGCTTGTGGGGGGGTGGCTACGAGCAGTACTTC. It specifies CASSLWGGGYEQYF.